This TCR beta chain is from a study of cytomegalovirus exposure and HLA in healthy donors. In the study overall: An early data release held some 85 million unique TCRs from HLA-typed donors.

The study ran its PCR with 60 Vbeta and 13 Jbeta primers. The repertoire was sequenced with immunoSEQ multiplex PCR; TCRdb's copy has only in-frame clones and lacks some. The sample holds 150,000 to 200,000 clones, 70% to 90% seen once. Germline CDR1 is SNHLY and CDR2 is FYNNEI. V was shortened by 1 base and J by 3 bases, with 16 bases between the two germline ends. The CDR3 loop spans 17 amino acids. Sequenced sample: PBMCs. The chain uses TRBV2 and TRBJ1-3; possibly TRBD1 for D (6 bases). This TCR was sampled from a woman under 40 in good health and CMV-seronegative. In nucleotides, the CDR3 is TGTGCCAGCAGTGAAGTTATGGACAGAGGTTTTGGAAACACCATATATTTT. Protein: CASSEVMDRGFGNTIYF.